The table lists the clone carrying this T cell receptor beta chain with a few counts. Its antigen is unknown. Using its own MiXCR run on the 5' RACE reads, TCRdb lists one record per CDR3 protein. The sample holds about 350,000 distinct CDR3 sequences, 20% to 25% seen once. This entry comes from a study of T-cell memory formation after mild COVID-19. Study-level findings and limits: Day 37-peaking second-wave clones had unconfirmed SARS-CoV-2 specificity.

This sequence originates from a man younger than 35 who had mild COVID-19 (a few samples of this study predate the infection). Cell type and time point are not known. Sequences were obtained from PBMCs or a T cell subset sorted from them (not recorded which).

Here the CDR3 DNA reads TGTGCCAGTAATAACGGGGCGCAGCCCCAGCATTTT. Amino acid sequence: CASNNGAQPQHF. The genes are TRBV19 and TRBJ1-5, with D possibly TRBD1 on 5 matching bases. V gave up 7 bases and J gave up 7 bases, with 11 bases separating them. Germline assignment: CDR1 LNHDA and CDR2 SQIVND (reference sequence). The CDR3 covers 12 residues.